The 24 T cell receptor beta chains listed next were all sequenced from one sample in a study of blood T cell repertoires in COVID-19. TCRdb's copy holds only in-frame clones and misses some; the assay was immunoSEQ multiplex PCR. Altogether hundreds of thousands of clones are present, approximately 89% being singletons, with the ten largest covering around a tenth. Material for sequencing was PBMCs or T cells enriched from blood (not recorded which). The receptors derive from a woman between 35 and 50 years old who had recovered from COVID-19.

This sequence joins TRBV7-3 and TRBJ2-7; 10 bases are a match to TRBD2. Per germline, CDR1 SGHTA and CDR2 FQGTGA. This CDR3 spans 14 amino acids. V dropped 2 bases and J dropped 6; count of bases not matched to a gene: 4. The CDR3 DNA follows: TGTGCCAGCAGCTTACTAGCGGGAGCAAGCGAGCAGTACTTC. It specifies CASSLLAGASEQYF. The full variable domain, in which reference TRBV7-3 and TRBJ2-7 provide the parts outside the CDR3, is GAGVSQTPSNKVTEKGKYVELRCDPISGHTALYWYRQSLGQGPEFLIYFQGTGAADDSGLPNDRFFAVRPEGSVSTLKIQRTERGDSAVYLCASSLLAGASEQYFGPGTRLTVT.

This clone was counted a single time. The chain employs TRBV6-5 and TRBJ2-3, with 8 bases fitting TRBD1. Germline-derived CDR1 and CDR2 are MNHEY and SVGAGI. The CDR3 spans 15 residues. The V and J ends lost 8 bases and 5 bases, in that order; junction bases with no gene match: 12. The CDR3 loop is CASGRGRGPEDTQYF. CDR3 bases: TGTGCCAGCGGCCGGGGCAGGGGGCCCGAAGATACGCAGTATTTT.

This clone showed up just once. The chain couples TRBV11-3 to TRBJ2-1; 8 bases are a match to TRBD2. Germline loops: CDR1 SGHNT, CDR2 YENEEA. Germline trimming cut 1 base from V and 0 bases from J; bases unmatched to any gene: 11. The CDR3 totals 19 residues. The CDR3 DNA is TGTGCCAGCAGCTTAGGACTAGCGAGGAATTTTGCCTCCTACAATGAGCAGTTCTTC. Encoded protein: CASSLGLARNFASYNEQFF.

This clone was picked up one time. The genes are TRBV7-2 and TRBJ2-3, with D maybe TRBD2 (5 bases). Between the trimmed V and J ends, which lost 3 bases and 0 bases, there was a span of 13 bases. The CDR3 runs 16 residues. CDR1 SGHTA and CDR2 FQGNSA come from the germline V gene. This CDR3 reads CASSLDPPGSTDTQYF. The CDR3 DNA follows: TGTGCCAGCAGCTTGGACCCCCCGGGGAGCACAGATACGCAGTATTTT. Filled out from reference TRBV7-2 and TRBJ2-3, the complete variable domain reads GAGVSQSPSNKVTEKGKDVELRCDPISGHTALYWYRQSLGQGLEFLIYFQGNSAPDKSGLPSDRFSAERTGGSVSTLTIQRTQQEDSAVYLCASSLDPPGSTDTQYFGPGTRLTVL.

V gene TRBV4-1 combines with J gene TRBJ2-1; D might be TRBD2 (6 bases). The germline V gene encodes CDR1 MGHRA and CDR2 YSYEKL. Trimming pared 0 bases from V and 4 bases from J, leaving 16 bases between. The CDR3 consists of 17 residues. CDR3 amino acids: CASSQDFGGSAYNEQFF. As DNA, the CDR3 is TGCGCCAGCAGCCAAGATTTTGGAGGGAGTGCTTACAATGAGCAGTTCTTC.

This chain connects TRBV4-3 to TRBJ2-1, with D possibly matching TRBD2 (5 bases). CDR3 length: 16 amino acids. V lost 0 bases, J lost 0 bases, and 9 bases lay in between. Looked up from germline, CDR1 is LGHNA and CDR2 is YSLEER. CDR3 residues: CASSQEPRGSYNEQFF. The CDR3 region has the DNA TGCGCCAGCAGCCAAGAGCCCCGGGGCTCCTACAATGAGCAGTTCTTC.

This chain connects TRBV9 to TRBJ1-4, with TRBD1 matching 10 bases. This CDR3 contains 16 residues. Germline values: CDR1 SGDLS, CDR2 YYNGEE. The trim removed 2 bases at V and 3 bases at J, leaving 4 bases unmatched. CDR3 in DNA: TGTGCCAGCAGCGTTCAGACAGGGGGCCCTAATGAAAAACTGTTTTTT. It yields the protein CASSVQTGGPNEKLFF.

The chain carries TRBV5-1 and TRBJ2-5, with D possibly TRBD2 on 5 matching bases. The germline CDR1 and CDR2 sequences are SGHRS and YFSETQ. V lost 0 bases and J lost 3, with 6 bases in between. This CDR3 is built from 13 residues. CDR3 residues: CASSLAGKETQYF. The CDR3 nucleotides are TGCGCCAGCAGCTTGGCGGGGAAAGAGACCCAGTACTTC.

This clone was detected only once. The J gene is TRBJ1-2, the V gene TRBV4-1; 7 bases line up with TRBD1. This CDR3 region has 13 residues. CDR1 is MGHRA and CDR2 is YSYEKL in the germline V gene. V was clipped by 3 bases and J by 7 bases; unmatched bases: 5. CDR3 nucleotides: TGCGCCAGCAGCCAGAACAGGGGCGGTGGCTACACCTTC. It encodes CASSQNRGGGYTF.

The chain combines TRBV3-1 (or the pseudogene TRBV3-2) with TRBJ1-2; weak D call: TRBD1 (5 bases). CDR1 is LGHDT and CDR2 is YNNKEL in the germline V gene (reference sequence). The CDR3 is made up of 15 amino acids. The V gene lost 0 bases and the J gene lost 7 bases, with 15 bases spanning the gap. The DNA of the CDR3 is TGTGCCAGCAGCCAAGATGGTGACAGTCCATCTGGCTACACCTTC. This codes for CASSQDGDSPSGYTF.

CDR3 sequence: CASSTRTGPGNTIYF. CDR3 DNA sequence: TGTGCCAGCAGTACCAGGACAGGGCCGGGAAACACCATATATTTT. This chain joins TRBV28 and TRBJ1-3, with 8 nucleotides matching TRBD1. Germline V CDR1 and CDR2: MDHEN, SYDVKM. The CDR3 consists of 15 residues. V lost 5 bases, J lost 4 bases, and 7 bases stayed unmatched.

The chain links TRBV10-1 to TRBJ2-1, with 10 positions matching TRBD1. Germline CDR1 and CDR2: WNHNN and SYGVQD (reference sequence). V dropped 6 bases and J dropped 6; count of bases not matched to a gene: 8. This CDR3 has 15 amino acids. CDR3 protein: CASSKTGTGANEQFF. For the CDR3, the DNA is TGCGCCAGCAGCAAAACCGGGACAGGGGCCAATGAGCAGTTCTTC.

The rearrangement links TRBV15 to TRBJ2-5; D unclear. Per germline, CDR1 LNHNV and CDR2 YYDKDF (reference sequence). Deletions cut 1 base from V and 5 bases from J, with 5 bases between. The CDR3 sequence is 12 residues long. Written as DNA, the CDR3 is TGTGCCACCAGCAGAGTCGGGGAGACCCAGTACTTC. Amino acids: CATSRVGETQYF.

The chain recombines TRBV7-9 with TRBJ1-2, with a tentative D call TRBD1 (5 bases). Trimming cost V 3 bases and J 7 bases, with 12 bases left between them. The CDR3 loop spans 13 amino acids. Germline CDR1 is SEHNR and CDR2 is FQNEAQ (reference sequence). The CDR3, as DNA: TGTGCCAGCAGCTTGCAGGGTTATGGTGGCTACACCTTC. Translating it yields CASSLQGYGGYTF.

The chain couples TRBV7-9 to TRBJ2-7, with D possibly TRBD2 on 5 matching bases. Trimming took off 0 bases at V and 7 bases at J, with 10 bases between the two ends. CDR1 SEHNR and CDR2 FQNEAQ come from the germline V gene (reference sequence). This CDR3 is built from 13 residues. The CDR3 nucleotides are TGTGCCAGCAGCTTAGCCTGGAGGAGAGAGCAGTACTTC. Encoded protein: CASSLAWRREQYF. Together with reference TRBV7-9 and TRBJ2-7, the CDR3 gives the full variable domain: DTGVSQNPRHKITKRGQNVTFRCDPISEHNRLYWYRQTLGQGPEFLTYFQNEAQLEKSRLLSDRFSAERPKGSFSTLEIQRTEQGDSAMYLCASSLAWRREQYFGPGTRLTVT.

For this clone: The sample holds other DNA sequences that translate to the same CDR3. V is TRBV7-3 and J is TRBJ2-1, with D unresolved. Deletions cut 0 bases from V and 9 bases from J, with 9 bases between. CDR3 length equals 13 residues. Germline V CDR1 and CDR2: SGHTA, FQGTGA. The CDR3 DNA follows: TGTGCCAGCAGCTTAACGAGTGGCGGTGAGCAGTTCTTC. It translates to CASSLTSGGEQFF.

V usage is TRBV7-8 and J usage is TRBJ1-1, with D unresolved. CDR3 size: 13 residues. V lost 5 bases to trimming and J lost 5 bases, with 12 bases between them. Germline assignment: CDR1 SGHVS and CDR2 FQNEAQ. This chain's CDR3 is CASSTPQETEAFF. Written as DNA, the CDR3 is TGTGCCAGCAGCACCCCCCAGGAAACTGAAGCTTTCTTT.

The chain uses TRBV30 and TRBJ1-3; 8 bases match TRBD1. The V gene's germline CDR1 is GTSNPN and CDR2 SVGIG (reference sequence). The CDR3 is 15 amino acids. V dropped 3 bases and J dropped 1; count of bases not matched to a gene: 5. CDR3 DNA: TGTGCCTGGAGCCCCGGGACAGGTTCTGGAAACACCATATATTTT. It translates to CAWSPGTGSGNTIYF.

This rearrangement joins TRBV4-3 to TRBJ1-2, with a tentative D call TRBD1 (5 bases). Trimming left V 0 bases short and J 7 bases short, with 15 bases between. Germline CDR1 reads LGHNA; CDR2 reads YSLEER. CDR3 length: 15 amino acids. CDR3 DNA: TGCGCCAGCAGCCAAGAGTGGGGGGTGGGTTTTGGCTACACCTTC. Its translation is CASSQEWGVGFGYTF.

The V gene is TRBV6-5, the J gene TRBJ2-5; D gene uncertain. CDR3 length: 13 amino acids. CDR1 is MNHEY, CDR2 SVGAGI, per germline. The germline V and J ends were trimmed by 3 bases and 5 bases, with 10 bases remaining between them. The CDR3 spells CASSYYSQETQYF. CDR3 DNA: TGTGCCAGCAGTTATTACAGCCAGGAGACCCAGTACTTC.

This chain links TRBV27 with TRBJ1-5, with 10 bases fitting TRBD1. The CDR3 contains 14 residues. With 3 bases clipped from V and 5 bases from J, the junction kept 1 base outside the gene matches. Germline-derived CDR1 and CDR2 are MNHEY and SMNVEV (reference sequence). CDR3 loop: CASSFDRGHQPQHF. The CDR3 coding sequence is TGTGCCAGCAGTTTCGACAGGGGGCATCAGCCCCAGCATTTT.

Here the CDR3 DNA reads TGTGCCAGCAGCGACAGGGTGGGATATGGTACGCAGTATTTT. Translation: CASSDRVGYGTQYF. The V and J genes are TRBV27 and TRBJ2-3; the match to TRBD1 covers 7 bases. After removal of 6 bases from V and 8 bases from J, the junction contained 11 bases not matched to a gene. The length of the CDR3 is 14 residues. CDR1 and CDR2 (germline): MNHEY, SMNVEV (reference sequence).

CDR3 nucleotide sequence: TGTGCCAGCTCACCAGATCAGGGAAGGAACACTGAAGCTTTCTTT. Its protein is CASSPDQGRNTEAFF. The chain uses TRBV18 and TRBJ1-1, with D perhaps matching TRBD1 (5 bases). Deletions cut 2 bases from V and 1 base from J, with 11 bases between. Germline CDR1 is KGHSH and CDR2 is LQKENI. The CDR3 runs to 15 residues.

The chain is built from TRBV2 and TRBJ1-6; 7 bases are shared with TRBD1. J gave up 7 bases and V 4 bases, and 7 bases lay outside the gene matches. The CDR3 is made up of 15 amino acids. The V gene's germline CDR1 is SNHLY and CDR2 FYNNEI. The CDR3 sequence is CASSGTGDMNSPLHF. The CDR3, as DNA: TGTGCCAGCAGTGGAACAGGGGATATGAATTCACCCCTCCACTTT.